This entry concerns a single TCR beta chain. The antigen remains unidentified. TCRdb keeps only in-frame clones here, not all; method: immunoSEQ multiplex PCR. Found here are a few million clones, roughly nine tenths of them singletons; the top ten hold 0.13% to 0.15%. Germline loops: CDR1 GTSNPN, CDR2 SVGIG (reference sequence). CDR3 length: 12 residues. Trimming shortened V by 5 bases and J by 3 bases, and 11 bases separated the two germline ends. This sample is part of a study of shared clonotypes between healthy human individuals. Partitioning of CD4+ cells yielded a CD45RA+ naive subset and a CD45RA-negative memory subset. General study findings and limits: Across subsets, estimated richness was generally greater for naive than for memory populations. The study's rarefaction showed incomplete sorted-subset sequencing despite large depth.

This clonotype originated in a young man in good health. The sample consisted of naive CD4+ T cells sorted from blood. Subset specified: CD45RA+ positively selected. This chain links TRBV30 with TRBJ2-7, with unresolved D. The CDR3 sequence: CAWAAGVYEQYF. The CDR3 bases are TGTGCCTGGGCGGCAGGAGTCTACGAGCAGTACTTC.